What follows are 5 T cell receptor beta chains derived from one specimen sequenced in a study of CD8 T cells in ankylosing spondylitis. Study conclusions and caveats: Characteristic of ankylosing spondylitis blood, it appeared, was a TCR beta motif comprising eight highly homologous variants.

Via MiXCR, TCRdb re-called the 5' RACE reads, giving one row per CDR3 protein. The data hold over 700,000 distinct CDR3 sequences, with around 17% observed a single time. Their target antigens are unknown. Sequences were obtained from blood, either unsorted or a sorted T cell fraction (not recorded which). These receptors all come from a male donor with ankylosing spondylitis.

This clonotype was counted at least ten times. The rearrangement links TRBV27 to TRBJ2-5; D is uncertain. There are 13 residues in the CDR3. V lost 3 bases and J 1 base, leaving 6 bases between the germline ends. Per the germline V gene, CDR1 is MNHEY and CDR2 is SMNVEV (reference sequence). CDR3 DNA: TGTGCCAGCAGTTTTCAGTTCCAAGAGACCCAGTACTTC. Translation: CASSFQFQETQYF.

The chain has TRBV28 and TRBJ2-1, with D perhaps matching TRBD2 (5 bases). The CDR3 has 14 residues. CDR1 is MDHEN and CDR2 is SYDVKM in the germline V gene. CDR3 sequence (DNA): TGTGCTTGGGGTCGGACTGCTTCCTACAATGAGCAGTTCTTC. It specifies CAWGRTASYNEQFF.

The CDR3 region is CASSGGQENTEAFF. The DNA of the CDR3 is TGTGCCAGCAGTGGGGGGCAGGAGAACACTGAAGCTTTCTTT. The chain has TRBV12-3 or TRBV12-4 and TRBJ1-1, with a possible D match to TRBD1 (6 bases). The ends were cut back, 5 bases at V and 1 base at J, with 11 bases in the middle. CDR3 length: 14 amino acids.

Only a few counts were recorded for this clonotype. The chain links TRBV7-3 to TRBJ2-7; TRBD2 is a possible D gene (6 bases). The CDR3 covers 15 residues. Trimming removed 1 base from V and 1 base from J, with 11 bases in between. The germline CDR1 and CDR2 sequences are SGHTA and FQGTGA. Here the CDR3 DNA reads TGTGCCAGCAGCTTAAGGGGGGATTCGTCCTACGAGCAGTACTTC. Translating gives CASSLRGDSSYEQYF. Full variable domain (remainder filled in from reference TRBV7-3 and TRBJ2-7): GAGVSQTPSNKVTEKGKYVELRCDPISGHTALYWYRQSLGQGPEFLIYFQGTGAADDSGLPNDRFFAVRPEGSVSTLKIQRTERGDSAVYLCASSLRGDSSYEQYFGPGTRLTVT.

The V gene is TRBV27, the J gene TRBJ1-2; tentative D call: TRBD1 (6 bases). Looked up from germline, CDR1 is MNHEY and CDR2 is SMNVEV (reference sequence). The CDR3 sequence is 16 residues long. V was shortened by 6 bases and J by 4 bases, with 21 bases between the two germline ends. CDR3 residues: CASRPGWTVRPYGYTF. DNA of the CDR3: TGTGCCAGCAGACCCGGTTGGACAGTAAGACCCTATGGCTACACCTTC.